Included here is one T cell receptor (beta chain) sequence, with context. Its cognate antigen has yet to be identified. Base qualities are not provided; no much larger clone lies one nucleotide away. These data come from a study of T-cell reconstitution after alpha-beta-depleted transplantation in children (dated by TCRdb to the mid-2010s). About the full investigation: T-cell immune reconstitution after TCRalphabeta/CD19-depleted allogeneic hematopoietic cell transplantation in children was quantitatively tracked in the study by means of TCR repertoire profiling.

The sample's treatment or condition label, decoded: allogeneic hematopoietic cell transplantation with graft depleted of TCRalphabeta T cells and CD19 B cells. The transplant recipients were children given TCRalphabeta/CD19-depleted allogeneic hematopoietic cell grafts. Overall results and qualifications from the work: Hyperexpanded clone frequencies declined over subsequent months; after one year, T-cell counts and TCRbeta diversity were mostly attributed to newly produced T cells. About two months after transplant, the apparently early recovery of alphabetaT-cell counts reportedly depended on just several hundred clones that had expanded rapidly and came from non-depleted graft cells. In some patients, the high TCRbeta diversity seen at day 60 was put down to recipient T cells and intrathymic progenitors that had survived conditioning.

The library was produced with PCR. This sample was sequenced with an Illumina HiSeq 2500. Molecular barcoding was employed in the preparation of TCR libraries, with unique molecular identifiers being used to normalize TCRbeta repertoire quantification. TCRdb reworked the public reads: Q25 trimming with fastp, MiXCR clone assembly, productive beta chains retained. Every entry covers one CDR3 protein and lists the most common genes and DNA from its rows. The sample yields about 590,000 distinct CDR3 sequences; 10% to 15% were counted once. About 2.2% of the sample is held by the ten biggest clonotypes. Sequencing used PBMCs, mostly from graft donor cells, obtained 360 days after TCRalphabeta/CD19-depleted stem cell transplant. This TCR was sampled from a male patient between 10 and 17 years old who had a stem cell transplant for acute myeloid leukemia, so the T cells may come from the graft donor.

The nucleotides are TGTGCCAGCAGTTACTCGGGGACTAGCGGGAGGAATGAGCAGTTCTTC. It translates to CASSYSGTSGRNEQFF. The chain uses TRBV6-5 and TRBJ2-1, with 15 bases in between that match TRBD2. The CDR3 has 16 amino acids, counting the end cysteine and phenylalanine. The kept DNA is CDR3 alone, 48 bases in frame from the first base. Trimming removed 0 bases from V and 7 bases from J; the gene matches leave 1 base unexplained. CDR1 and CDR2, looked up from the germline V gene, are MNHEY and SVGAGI.